This TCR beta chain was profiled in a study of blood T cell repertoires in COVID-19. Across the study: Whether acute or convalescent, the COVID-19 samples came from the United States, Italy and Spain. Nucleic acid was either cDNA or gDNA, and it came from T cells, B-cell-depleted T cells, or PBMCs.

The count of this clone is one. Original analysis: Counts of nucleated cells, estimated from reference gene primer amplification, were obtained. The method was immunoSEQ multiplex PCR; TCRdb's version includes in-frame clones alone and lacks a portion of them. V and J calls and clone size are copied from that table; D and trimming were computed from the DNA. The sample yields some 450,000 clones, around 88% seen once. The Seattle patients, enrolled during active infection, were followed longitudinally. Germline V gene sequence: CDR1 LGHNT, CDR2 FRNRAP. V was clipped by 4 bases and J by 1 base, with 10 bases between them. The CDR3 spans 14 residues.

Material for sequencing was peripheral blood. The receptor's source is a woman in her forties or fifties with COVID-19, enrolled during active disease. V gene TRBV12-5 combines with J gene TRBJ1-1; tentative D call: TRBD1 (6 bases). CDR3 in amino acids: CASGSPRGNTEAFF. For the CDR3, the DNA is TGTGCTAGTGGTTCTCCCAGGGGGAACACTGAAGCTTTCTTT.